This is a list of T cell receptor beta chains from one sample in a study of blood T cells in healthy people across ages. TCRdb re-called the 5' RACE reads with MiXCR, one entry per CDR3 protein. The sample consists of hundreds of thousands of distinct CDR3 sequences, more than 50% of them appearing once. The specimen was blood. These TCRs come from a man aged 35-49 years in good health. Both conserved end residues are part of each CDR3. The order of the fields is V gene, J gene, clone size, D gene, CDR3 protein, CDR3 DNA. A D gene is named only where the DNA matches it firmly. Not every row has a clone size; where given, it reads once, few, many or a size class.

>TRBV28|TRBJ2-5|NA|TRBD1
CASSLEQGAGETQYF
TGTGCCAGCAGTTTGGAGCAGGGGGCGGGAGAGACCCAGTACTTC
>TRBV14|TRBJ1-2|NA|NA
CASSLRRDSNYGYTF
TGTGCCAGCAGCCTCCGTCGGGACTCTAACTATGGCTACACCTTC
>TRBV7-3|TRBJ2-5|few|TRBD2
CASSLGGDLETQYF
TGTGCCAGCAGCTTAGGGGGGGACCTAGAGACCCAGTACTTC
>TRBV5-5|TRBJ2-4|few|TRBD2
CASSWGEGSAKNIQYF
TGTGCCAGCAGCTGGGGGGAGGGATCGGCCAAAAACATTCAGTACTTC
>TRBV3-1|TRBJ2-2|NA|NA
CASSRRGTTNTGELFF
TGTGCCAGCAGCCGACGAGGGACCACGAACACCGGGGAGCTGTTTTTT
>TRBV6-5|TRBJ2-3|NA|NA
CASSYGKWGESGTDTQYF
TGTGCCAGCAGTTACGGGAAATGGGGCGAGTCCGGCACAGATACGCAGTATTTT
>TRBV20-1|TRBJ2-7|NA|NA
CSARDVGRVYEQYF
TGCAGTGCTAGAGATGTGGGCAGGGTATACGAGCAGTACTTC
>TRBV6-5|TRBJ2-5|NA|TRBD1
CASNRDRKETQYF
TGTGCCAGCAACAGGGACAGAAAAGAGACCCAGTACTTC
>TRBV11-2|TRBJ2-7|NA|TRBD2
CASSSPTSGSQEQYF
TGTGCCAGCAGCTCCCCCACTAGCGGGAGTCAAGAGCAGTACTTC
>TRBV20-1|TRBJ2-7|medium-sized|NA
CSASLGEKQYF
TGCAGTGCTAGTCTGGGGGAAAAGCAGTACTTC
>TRBV3-1|TRBJ1-1|NA|NA
CASSHSGPNTEAFF
TGTGCCAGCAGCCATTCAGGTCCGAACACTGAAGCTTTCTTT
>TRBV9|TRBJ2-5|NA|TRBD2
CASSPGLREGEETQYF
TGTGCCAGCAGCCCTGGTTTGAGGGAGGGCGAAGAGACCCAGTACTTC
>TRBV9|TRBJ2-1|few|NA
CASSPGGGGGNEQFF
TGTGCCAGCAGCCCCGGGGGAGGAGGTGGTAATGAGCAGTTCTTC
>TRBV7-9|TRBJ2-7|few|NA
CASSLAGVVYEQYF
TGTGCCAGCAGCTTAGCGGGAGTCGTATACGAGCAGTACTTC
>TRBV7-2|TRBJ2-7|NA|NA
CASSPLGQTHSYEQYF
TGTGCCAGCAGCCCTCTGGGGCAAACACACTCCTACGAGCAGTACTTC
>TRBV10-3|TRBJ2-3|NA|NA
CAISEHLRTQYF
TGTGCCATCAGTGAACACCTCCGAACGCAGTATTTT
>TRBV25-1|TRBJ2-7|few|TRBD2
CASQPDGGGDEQYF
TGTGCCAGCCAGCCCGACGGGGGGGGCGACGAGCAGTACTTC
>TRBV5-1|TRBJ2-5|NA|NA
CASSFSGTSQGETQYF
TGCGCCAGCAGCTTTTCCGGGACGAGCCAGGGAGAGACCCAGTACTTC
>TRBV2|TRBJ2-1|NA|TRBD2
CAGSGSKSGTNNEQFF
TGTGCCGGGTCGGGATCTAAGAGCGGGACCAACAATGAGCAGTTCTTC
>TRBV29-1|TRBJ2-1|few|NA
CSVVPLRDEQFF
TGCAGCGTCGTCCCCTTAAGGGATGAGCAGTTCTTC
>TRBV27|TRBJ2-7|many|TRBD2
CASSPWGTTYEQYF
TGTGCCAGCAGTCCTTGGGGGACTACCTACGAGCAGTACTTC
>TRBV9|TRBJ1-2|NA|NA
CASSAHPNPDGAGGYTF
TGTGCCAGCAGCGCACATCCAAACCCGGACGGCGCAGGCGGCTACACCTTC
>TRBV7-8|TRBJ2-1|few|NA
CASSLRGPRANEQFF
TGTGCCAGCAGCTTGCGGGGGCCTCGCGCCAATGAGCAGTTCTTC
>TRBV9|TRBJ2-3|NA|NA
CASRDAAGDTQYF
TGTGCCAGCAGAGACGCTGCCGGGGATACGCAGTATTTT